This T cell receptor (beta chain) emerged from a study of human T cells and chemical hapten exposure. After removal of 1 base from V and 0 bases from J, the junction contained 2 bases not matched to a gene. This CDR3 contains 15 residues. Germline CDR1 is SGHAT and CDR2 is FQNNGV. A single record per CDR3 protein comes from TCRdb applying MiXCR to the RACE reads. Of approximately 90,000 distinct CDR3 sequences detected, 7.5% to 9.5% appear once; the ten largest clones hold 2.6%. Indicated time point: pre-sensitization, week 0. The treatment is: therapeutic diphenylcyclopropenone sensitization with weekly scalp DPC.

The rearrangement links TRBV11-2 to TRBJ1-1; the match to TRBD1 covers 7 bases. Sequences were derived from whole blood, sampled in connection with sensitization to the hapten diphenylcyclopropenone (DPC). This sequence was found in a man aged 40-49 years with alopecia areata. Some clones in this sample may be carry-over from other donors' samples. The CDR3 sequence is CASSLAGQLNTEAFF. CDR3 nucleotide sequence: TGTGCCAGCAGCTTAGCGGGACAGCTGAACACTGAAGCTTTCTTT.